This T cell receptor (beta chain) was recovered during a study of cytomegalovirus exposure and HLA in healthy donors. Overall study results and limits: In a later analysis, donors in an Asian-associated ancestry cluster reportedly had fewer N-insertions in productive TCRs than the cohort mean. Productive rates of about 87% or about 30% were seen for most TCR beta V segments in an earlier analysis. The authors enumerated 150 to 200 TCR beta chains as linked to cytomegalovirus. One cluster of highly shared sequence variants probably arose as a sequencing artifact.

Vbeta (60) and Jbeta (13) primers were used in the PCR. TCRdb's copy holds only in-frame clones and misses some; the assay was immunoSEQ multiplex PCR. The repertoire holds over 200,000 clones, around 80% seen once, with around 2.9% in the top ten. About this clone itself: Antigen: not known.

This CDR3 spans 20 amino acids. The V gene lost 6 bases and the J gene lost 1 base, with 25 bases spanning the gap. CDR1 is MDHEN, CDR2 SYDVKM, per germline. The material sequenced was PBMCs. The chain joins TRBV28 to TRBJ2-6; D may be TRBD1 (5 bases). This TCR came from a woman aged 60-75 years in good health and CMV-seropositive. The chain's CDR3 is CASRGTGPTKRGSGANVLTF. The CDR3 DNA reads TGTGCCAGCAGGGGTACCGGGCCAACCAAAAGGGGATCTGGGGCCAACGTCCTGACTTTC.